Listed here are 25 T cell receptor beta chains from one sample, sequenced in a study of T cell responses to AZD1222 COVID-19 vaccine. The protocol was immunoSEQ multiplex PCR, while the TCRdb copy is restricted to in-frame clones and leaves out a portion. The repertoire has some 170,000 clones, 85% to 90% of them found once; the top ten carry 1.6%. Material: peripheral blood, obtained on day 0 of AZD1222 vaccination. These receptors came from an adult in good health.

The rearrangement links TRBV6-6 to TRBJ2-5, with unresolved D. The germline gives CDR1 MNHNY, CDR2 SVGAGI (reference sequence). V was cut by 2 bases and J by 4 bases, with 5 bases left in between. This CDR3 is 12 amino acids long. CDR3 sequence: CASSYVGETQYF. The CDR3 DNA reads as TGTGCCAGCAGTTACGTGGGAGAGACCCAGTACTTC.

The rearrangement links TRBV19 to TRBJ1-1; D gene unclear. The CDR3 totals 14 residues. Per the germline V gene, CDR1 is LNHDA and CDR2 is SQIVND (reference sequence). V lost 4 bases to trimming and J lost 0 bases, with 9 bases between them. CDR3 bases: TGTGCCAGTAGTAGTAGGCGTCTGAACACTGAAGCTTTCTTT. Translating gives CASSSRRLNTEAFF.

The genes are TRBV5-1 and TRBJ2-3, with 8 bases aligning to TRBD1. Germline values: CDR1 SGHRS, CDR2 YFSETQ. This CDR3 comprises 15 residues. The V and J ends lost 4 bases and 1 base, in that order; junction bases with no gene match: 5. This CDR3 reads CASSRQGLRTDTQYF. DNA for the CDR3: TGCGCCAGCAGCAGACAGGGGCTCCGCACAGATACGCAGTATTTT.

The chain is built from TRBV5-6 and TRBJ2-3; tentatively, D is TRBD1 or TRBD2 (6 bases each). CDR3 length: 15 amino acids. CDR1 SGHDT and CDR2 YYEEEE come from the germline V gene. Trimming shortened V by 5 bases and J by 6 bases, and 19 bases separated the two germline ends. CDR3 sequence reads: CASRYYGGPRDTQYF. Written as DNA, the CDR3 is TGTGCCAGCAGGTACTACGGGGGCCCTCGGGATACGCAGTATTTT.

The rearrangement links TRBV5-5 to TRBJ1-4, with D possibly matching TRBD1 (5 bases). The ends were cut back, 4 bases at V and 4 bases at J, with 11 bases in the middle. Germline lookup yields CDR1 SGHKS and CDR2 YYEKEE (reference sequence). The CDR3 is made up of 14 amino acids. CDR3 DNA: TGTGCCAGCAGCCCCAGGGCTGATAATGAAAAACTGTTTTTT. Translation gives CASSPRADNEKLFF. Variable domain in full (rest from reference TRBV5-5 and TRBJ1-4): DAGVTQSPTHLIKTRGQQVTLRCSPISGHKSVSWYQQVLGQGPQFIFQYYEKEERGRGNFPDRFSARQFPNYSSELNVNALLLGDSALYLCASSPRADNEKLFFGSGTQLSVL.

For this clone: Other DNA sequences within the sample encode an identical CDR3. The chain carries TRBV20-1 and TRBJ1-2; D remains ambiguous. CDR3 length: 11 residues. Germline V gene lookup returns CDR1 DFQATT and CDR2 SNEGSKA (reference sequence). Deletions cut 3 bases from V and 3 bases from J, with 5 bases between. The CDR3 region has the DNA TGCAGTGCTAGGGAGGACTATGGCTACACCTTC. Translation gives CSAREDYGYTF.

The chain links TRBV7-9 to TRBJ2-2, with TRBD2 identical over 7 bases. CDR1 and CDR2 from the germline V gene are SEHNR and FQNEAQ (reference sequence). The CDR3 covers 17 residues. V lost 0 bases and J lost 3; bases outside the gene matches: 7. The CDR3 protein is CASSLAQVGGYTGELFF. In DNA form, the CDR3 reads TGTGCCAGCAGCTTAGCTCAAGTCGGGGGGTACACCGGGGAGCTGTTTTTT.

This clone has a single count. This chain uses TRBV5-1 with TRBJ2-7; D perhaps matches TRBD2 (6 bases). Looked up from germline, CDR1 is SGHRS and CDR2 is YFSETQ. The CDR3 is 13 amino acids. Trimming left V 2 bases short and J 0 bases short, with 6 bases between. The CDR3 protein is CASSFGSSYEQYF. Written as DNA, the CDR3 is TGCGCCAGCAGCTTCGGGAGCTCCTACGAGCAGTACTTC.

The genes are TRBV9 and TRBJ1-1; D perhaps matches TRBD1 (5 bases). Germline assignment: CDR1 SGDLS and CDR2 YYNGEE. V was clipped by 2 bases and J by 3 bases, with 20 bases between them. The CDR3 totals 17 residues. The CDR3 sequence is CASSVRGAGVGDTEAFF. CDR3 bases: TGTGCCAGCAGCGTGAGAGGGGCTGGGGTGGGGGACACTGAAGCTTTCTTT.

V and J are TRBV3-1 (or the pseudogene TRBV3-2) and TRBJ1-2, with a weak D call TRBD1 (6 bases). The V gene's germline CDR1 is LGHDT and CDR2 YNNKEL (reference sequence). The CDR3 has 13 residues. Trimming removed 4 bases at V and 4 bases at J, with 10 bases between. CDR3 region: CASSPGTSYGYTF. The CDR3 DNA reads as TGTGCCAGCAGCCCCGGGACATCCTATGGCTACACCTTC.

This chain links TRBV30 with TRBJ2-2, with D unclear. Germline CDR1 GTSNPN, CDR2 SVGIG (reference sequence). CDR3 length: 12 amino acids. The V gene lost 4 bases and the J gene lost 3 bases, with 6 bases spanning the gap. The CDR3 DNA reads as TGTGCCTGGACCCTTGACACCGGGGAGCTGTTTTTT. Its translation: CAWTLDTGELFF.

The CDR3 reads CASSKSGGAGNTIYF. The CDR3 coding sequence is TGTGCCAGCAGTAAATCTGGGGGAGCTGGAAACACCATATATTTT. The rearrangement uses TRBV3-1 (or the pseudogene TRBV3-2) and TRBJ1-3; D might be TRBD1 (5 bases). Looked up from germline, CDR1 is LGHDT and CDR2 is YNNKEL (reference sequence). Trimming removed 6 bases from V and 2 bases from J, with 14 bases in between. The length of the CDR3 is 15 residues.

DNA for the CDR3: TGTGCCAGCCTCGGACAGAACTATGGCTACACCTTC. Residues: CASLGQNYGYTF. The chain joins TRBV25-1 to TRBJ1-2; maybe TRBD1 (6 bases). Germline-derived CDR1 and CDR2 are MGHDK and SYGVNS. This CDR3 is built from 12 residues. V lost 8 bases and J 2 bases, leaving 9 bases between the germline ends.

The chain recombines TRBV18 with TRBJ1-4; D ambiguous. The CDR3 extends over 13 amino acids. Trimming cost V 3 bases and J 5 bases, with 7 bases left between them. In germline, CDR1 is KGHSH, CDR2 LQKENI. As DNA, the CDR3 is TGTGCCAGCTCACCGGTCTACAATGAAAAACTGTTTTTT. Translating it yields CASSPVYNEKLFF. The whole variable domain, remainder taken from reference TRBV18 and TRBJ1-4, is NAGVMQNPRHLVRRRGQEARLRCSPMKGHSHVYWYRQLPEEGLKFMVYLQKENIIDESGMPKERFSAEFPKEGPSILRIQQVVRGDSAAYFCASSPVYNEKLFFGSGTQLSVL.

In this sample, this clone turned up a few times. This chain connects TRBV6-5 to TRBJ1-2, with a weak D call TRBD1 (6 bases). The length of the CDR3 is 14 residues. V shed 5 bases and J shed 4 bases, with 14 bases lying between them. CDR1 is MNHEY and CDR2 is SVGAGI in the germline V gene. The CDR3 nucleotides read TGTGCCAGCAGTCAAACAGGGTCTGGCTATGGCTACACCTTC. The encoded protein is CASSQTGSGYGYTF.

The rearrangement joins TRBV2 to TRBJ1-4; D might be TRBD1 (5 bases). V lost 6 bases to trimming and J lost 7 bases, with 12 bases between them. Germline V gene sequence: CDR1 SNHLY, CDR2 FYNNEI. CDR3 length: 13 amino acids. Here the CDR3 DNA reads TGTGCCAGCAGAGGGACGGAGGGTGAAAAACTGTTTTTT. Its protein is CASRGTEGEKLFF.

The chain is built from TRBV5-1 and TRBJ2-7; D may match TRBD1 or TRBD2 (6 bases each). The CDR3 contains 15 residues. Germline V CDR1 and CDR2: SGHRS, YFSETQ. This CDR3 is CASSPEGGMREWTFV. The CDR3, as DNA: TGCGCCAGCAGCCCCGAGGGGGGTATGAGGGAATGGACCTTCGTC.

The CDR3, as DNA: TGTGCCAGCAGCGCCCGGCTGGGGGGGGGCTATGGCTACACCTTC. It specifies CASSARLGGGYGYTF. The rearrangement links TRBV9 to TRBJ1-2; possible D gene TRBD1, 5 bases. V dropped 3 bases and J dropped 4 bases, with 16 bases sitting between them. Germline-derived CDR1 and CDR2 are SGDLS and YYNGEE. This CDR3 comprises 15 residues.

V and J are TRBV24-1 and TRBJ1-4; no clear D. Looked up from germline, CDR1 is KGHDR and CDR2 is SFDVKD. Trimming pared 3 bases from V and 7 bases from J, leaving 11 bases between. This CDR3 is 14 amino acids long. CDR3 loop: CATSDNGRVEKLFF. The CDR3 region has the DNA TGTGCCACCAGTGATAACGGACGGGTTGAAAAACTGTTTTTT.

This rearrangement joins TRBV5-1 to TRBJ1-2, with 8 nucleotides matching TRBD1. J gave up 0 bases and V 4 bases, and 5 bases lay outside the gene matches. Germline CDR1 is SGHRS and CDR2 is YFSETQ. This CDR3 spans 15 amino acids. The CDR3, as DNA: TGCGCCAGCAGCCTATCGACAGGGGCTAACTATGGCTACACCTTC. This encodes CASSLSTGANYGYTF.

The CDR3 is CASSLNREKNTEAFF. CDR3 bases: TGTGCCAGCAGTTTAAACAGGGAAAAGAACACTGAAGCTTTCTTT. The genes are TRBV6-6 and TRBJ1-1; a weak D match, TRBD1 (6 bases). The CDR3 runs 15 residues. The V and J ends lost 4 bases and 1 base respectively, with 13 bases between them. Germline CDR1 MNHNY, CDR2 SVGAGI (reference sequence).

This chain connects TRBV19 to TRBJ1-6, with D uncertain. CDR1 and CDR2 (germline): LNHDA, SQIVND (reference sequence). The CDR3 sequence is 15 residues long. V was shortened by 6 bases and J by 8 bases, with 17 bases between the two germline ends. The CDR3 loop reads CASRLRHGVDSPLHF. CDR3 DNA sequence: TGTGCCAGTAGACTACGGCACGGGGTCGATTCACCCCTCCACTTT. The whole variable domain, remainder taken from reference TRBV19 and TRBJ1-6, is DGGITQSPKYLFRKEGQNVTLSCEQNLNHDAMYWYRQDPGQGLRLIYYSQIVNDFQKGDIAEGYSVSREKKESFPLTVTSAQKNPTAFYLCASRLRHGVDSPLHFGNGTRLTVT.

V usage is TRBV5-1 and J usage is TRBJ2-3; D gene ambiguous. The CDR3 covers 12 residues. The V and J ends lost 0 bases and 3 bases respectively, with 2 bases between them. Germline CDR1 reads SGHRS; CDR2 reads YFSETQ. Here the CDR3 DNA reads TGCGCCAGCAGCTTGGAGACAGATACGCAGTATTTT. As protein: CASSLETDTQYF.

The table lists this clone with a count of one. The V call is TRBV6-5, the J call TRBJ2-7; the D gene could be TRBD1 or TRBD2 (6 bases each). The CDR3 covers 14 residues. V lost 4 bases and J lost 7, with 17 bases in between. Germline-derived CDR1 and CDR2 are MNHEY and SVGAGI. The CDR3 region is CASSSLGGPGEQYV. CDR3 DNA sequence: TGTGCCAGCAGTTCACTGGGGGGCCCGGGGGAGCAGTACGTC.

The CDR3 coding sequence is TGTGCCAGCAGCTCATTGAAGATCTCTGGAAACACCATATATTTT. Amino acids: CASSSLKISGNTIYF. The V and J genes are TRBV11-2 and TRBJ1-3; the D is unclear. Germline CDR1 is SGHAT and CDR2 is FQNNGV. The CDR3 has 15 amino acids. The V and J ends lost 4 bases and 0 bases respectively, with 10 bases between them.